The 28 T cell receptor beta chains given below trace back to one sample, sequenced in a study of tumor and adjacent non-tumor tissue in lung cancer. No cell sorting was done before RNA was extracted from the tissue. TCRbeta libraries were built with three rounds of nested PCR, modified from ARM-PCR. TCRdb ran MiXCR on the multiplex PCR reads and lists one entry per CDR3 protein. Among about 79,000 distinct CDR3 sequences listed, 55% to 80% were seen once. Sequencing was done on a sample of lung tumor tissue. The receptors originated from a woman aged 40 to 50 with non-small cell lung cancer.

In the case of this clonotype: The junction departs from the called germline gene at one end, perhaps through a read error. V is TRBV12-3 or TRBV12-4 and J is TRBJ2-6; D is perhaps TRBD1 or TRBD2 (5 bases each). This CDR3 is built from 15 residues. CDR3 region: CASTWDLSGTNVLTF. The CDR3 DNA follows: TGTGCCAGCACTTGGGACCTCTCTGGGACCAACGTCCTGACTTTC.

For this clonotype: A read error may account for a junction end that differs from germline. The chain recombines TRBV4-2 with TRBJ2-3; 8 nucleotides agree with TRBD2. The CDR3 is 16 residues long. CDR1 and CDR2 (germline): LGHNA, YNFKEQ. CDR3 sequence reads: CVSSLEHGGGTDTQYF. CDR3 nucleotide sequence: TGTGTCAGCAGCCTAGAACACGGGGGGGGCACAGATACGCAGTATTTT.

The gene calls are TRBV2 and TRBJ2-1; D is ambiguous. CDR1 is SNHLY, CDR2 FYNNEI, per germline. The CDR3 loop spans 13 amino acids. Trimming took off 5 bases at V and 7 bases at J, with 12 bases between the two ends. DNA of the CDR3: TGTGCCAGCAGTTTTACCCTGGGGAATGAGCAGTTCTTC. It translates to CASSFTLGNEQFF.

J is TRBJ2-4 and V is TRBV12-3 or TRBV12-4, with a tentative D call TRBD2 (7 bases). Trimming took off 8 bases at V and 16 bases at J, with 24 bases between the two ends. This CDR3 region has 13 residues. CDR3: CASCGGAKNIPYF. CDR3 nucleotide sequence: TGTGCCAGCTGTGGGGGGGCCAAAAACATTCCATACTTC.

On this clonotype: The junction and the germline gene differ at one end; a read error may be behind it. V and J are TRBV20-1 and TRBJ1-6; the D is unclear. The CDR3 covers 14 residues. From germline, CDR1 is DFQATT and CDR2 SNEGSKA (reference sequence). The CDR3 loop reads CNARDKGSGSPLHF. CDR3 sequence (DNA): TGCAATGCTAGAGACAAGGGATCAGGATCACCCCTTCACTTT.

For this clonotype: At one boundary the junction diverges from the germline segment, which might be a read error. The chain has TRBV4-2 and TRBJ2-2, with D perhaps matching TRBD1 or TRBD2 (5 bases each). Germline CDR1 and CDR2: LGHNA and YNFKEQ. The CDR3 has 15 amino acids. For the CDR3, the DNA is TGTGTCAGCAGCCAAGGAGGACATGACACCGGAGAGCTGTTTTTT. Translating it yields CVSSQGGHDTGELFF.

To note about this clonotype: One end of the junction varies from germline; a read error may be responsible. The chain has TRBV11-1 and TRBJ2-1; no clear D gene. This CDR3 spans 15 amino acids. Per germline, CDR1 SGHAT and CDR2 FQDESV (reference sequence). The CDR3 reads CTSSPKTRLSNEQLF. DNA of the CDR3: TGTACCAGCAGCCCTAAGACCCGACTGAGCAATGAGCAGCTATTC. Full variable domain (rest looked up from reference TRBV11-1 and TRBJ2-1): EAEVAQSPRYKITEKSQAVAFWCDPISGHATLYWYRQILGQGPELLVQFQDESVVDDSQLPKDRFSAERLKGVDSTLKIQPAELGDSAMYLCTSSPKTRLSNEQLFGPGTRLTVL.

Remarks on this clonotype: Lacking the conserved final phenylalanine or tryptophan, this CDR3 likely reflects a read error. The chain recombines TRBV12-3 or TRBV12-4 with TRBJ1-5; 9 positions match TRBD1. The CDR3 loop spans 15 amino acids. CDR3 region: CASIPGQGSNQSQHC. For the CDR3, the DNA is TGTGCCAGCATCCCGGGACAGGGTTCCAATCAGTCCCAGCATTGT.

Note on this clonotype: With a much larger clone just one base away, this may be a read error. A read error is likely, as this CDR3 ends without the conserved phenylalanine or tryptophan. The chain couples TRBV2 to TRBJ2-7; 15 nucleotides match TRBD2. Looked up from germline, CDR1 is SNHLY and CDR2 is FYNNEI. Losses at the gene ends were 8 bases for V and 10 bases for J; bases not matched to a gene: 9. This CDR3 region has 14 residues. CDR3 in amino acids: CASHPGLAGGKQYL. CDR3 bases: TGTGCCAGCCACCCGGGACTAGCGGGAGGAAAACAGTACCTC.

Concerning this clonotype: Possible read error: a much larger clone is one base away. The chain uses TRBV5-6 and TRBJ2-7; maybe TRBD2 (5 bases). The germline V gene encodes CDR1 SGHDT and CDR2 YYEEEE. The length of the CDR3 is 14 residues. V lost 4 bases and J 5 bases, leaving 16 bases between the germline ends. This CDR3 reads CASSVRPTGNEQYF. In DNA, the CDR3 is TGTGCCAGCAGCGTAAGACCAACGGGAAACGAGCAGTACTTC.

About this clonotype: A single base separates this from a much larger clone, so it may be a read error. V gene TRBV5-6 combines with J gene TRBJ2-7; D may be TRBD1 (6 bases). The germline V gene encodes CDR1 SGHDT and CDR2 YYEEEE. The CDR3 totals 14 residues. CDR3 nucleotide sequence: TGTGTCAGCAGCTCGTTGGACAGTTTAGGCGAGCAGTACTTC. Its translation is CVSSSLDSLGEQYF.

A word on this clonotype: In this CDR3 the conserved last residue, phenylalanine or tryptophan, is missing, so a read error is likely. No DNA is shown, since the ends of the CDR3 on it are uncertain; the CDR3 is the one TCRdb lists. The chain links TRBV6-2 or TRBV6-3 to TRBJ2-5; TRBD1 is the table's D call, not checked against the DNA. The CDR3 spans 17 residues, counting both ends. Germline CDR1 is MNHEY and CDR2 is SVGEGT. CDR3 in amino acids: CASSYSIVRGWQETQYL.

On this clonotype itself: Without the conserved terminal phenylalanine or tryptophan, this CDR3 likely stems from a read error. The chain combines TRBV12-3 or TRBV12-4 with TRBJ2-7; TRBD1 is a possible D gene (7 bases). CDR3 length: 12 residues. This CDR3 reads CVSNSDQGGQYL. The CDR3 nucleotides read TGTGTCAGCAATTCCGATCAGGGGGGGCAGTACTTA.

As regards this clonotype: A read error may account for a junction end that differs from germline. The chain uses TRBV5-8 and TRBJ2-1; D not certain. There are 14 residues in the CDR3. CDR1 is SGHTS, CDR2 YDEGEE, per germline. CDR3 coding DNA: TGTGCCAGCAGCTTGGGACTGTCCTACAATGGGCAGTTCTTC. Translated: CASSLGLSYNGQFF.

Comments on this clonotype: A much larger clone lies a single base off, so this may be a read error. The CDR3 loop is CCASEAKGRDTQYF. CDR3 coding DNA: TGCTGTGCTAGTGAGGCCAAGGGCAGGGATACGCAGTATTTT. This sequence joins TRBV20-1 and TRBJ2-3; D remains unclear. The CDR3 totals 14 residues. The germline CDR1 and CDR2 sequences are DFQATT and SNEGSKA (reference sequence).

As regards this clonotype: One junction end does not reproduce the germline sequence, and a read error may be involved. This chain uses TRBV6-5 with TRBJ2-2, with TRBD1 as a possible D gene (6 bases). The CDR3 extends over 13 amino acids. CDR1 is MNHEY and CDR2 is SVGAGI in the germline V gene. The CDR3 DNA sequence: TGTACCAGCAGCTATAGGATACCAGGGGAGCTATTTTTT. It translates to CTSSYRIPGELFF.

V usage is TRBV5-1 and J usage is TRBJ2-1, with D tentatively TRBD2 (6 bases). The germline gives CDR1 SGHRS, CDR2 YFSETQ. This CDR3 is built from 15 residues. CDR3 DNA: TGCACTAGCAGCTTCGACGGCAGCTCCTACAATGAGCAGTTCTTC. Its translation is CTSSFDGSSYNEQFF.

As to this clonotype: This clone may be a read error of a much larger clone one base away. The CDR3 spells CVSSPQTDTYEQYF. The CDR3 DNA follows: TGTGTCAGCAGCCCCCAGACGGATACCTACGAGCAGTACTTC. The genes are TRBV6-2 or TRBV6-3 and TRBJ2-7; D is unclear. The germline V gene has CDR1 MNHEY and CDR2 SVGEGT. The CDR3 length is 14 residues.

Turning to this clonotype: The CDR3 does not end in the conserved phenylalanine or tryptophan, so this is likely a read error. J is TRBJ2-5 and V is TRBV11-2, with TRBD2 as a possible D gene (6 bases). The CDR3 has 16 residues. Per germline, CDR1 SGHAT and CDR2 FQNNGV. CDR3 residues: CVSSLVGRRAQESQYS. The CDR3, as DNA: TGTGTCAGCAGCTTAGTTGGGCGGAGGGCCCAAGAGTCCCAGTACTCC.

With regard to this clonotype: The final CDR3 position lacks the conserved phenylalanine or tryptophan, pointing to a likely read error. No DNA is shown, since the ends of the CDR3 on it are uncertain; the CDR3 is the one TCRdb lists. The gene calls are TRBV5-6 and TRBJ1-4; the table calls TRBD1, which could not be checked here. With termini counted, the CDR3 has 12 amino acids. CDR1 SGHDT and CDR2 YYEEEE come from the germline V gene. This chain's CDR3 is CDSSERETGVHS.

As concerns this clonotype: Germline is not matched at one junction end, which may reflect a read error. The CDR3 region is CASSRTSFSSYKQYF. The CDR3 DNA is TGTGCCAGCAGCCGAACCAGTTTTAGCTCCTACAAGCAATACTTC. The V and J genes are TRBV6-5 and TRBJ2-7; D call uncertain. This CDR3 is 15 amino acids long. Germline assignment: CDR1 MNHEY and CDR2 SVGAGI.

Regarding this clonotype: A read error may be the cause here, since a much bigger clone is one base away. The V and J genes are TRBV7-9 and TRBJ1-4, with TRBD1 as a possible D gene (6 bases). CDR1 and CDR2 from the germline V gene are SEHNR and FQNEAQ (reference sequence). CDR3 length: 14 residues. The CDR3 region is CVSSFQGRNEKLFF. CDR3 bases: TGTGTCAGCAGCTTTCAGGGGCGTAATGAAAAACTGTTTTTT.

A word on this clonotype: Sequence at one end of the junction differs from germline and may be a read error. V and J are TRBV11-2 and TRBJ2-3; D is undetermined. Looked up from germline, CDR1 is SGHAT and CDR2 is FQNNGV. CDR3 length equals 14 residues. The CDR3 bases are TGTGCCAGCAGTTCTCTAAGGGCGGCAGATATGCAGTATTTT. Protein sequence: CASSSLRAADMQYF. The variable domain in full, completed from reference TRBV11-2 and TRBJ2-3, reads EAGVAQSPRYKIIEKRQSVAFWCNPISGHATLYWYQQILGQGPKLLIQFQNNGVVDDSQLPKDRFSAERLKGVDSTLKIQPAKLEDSAVYLCASSSLRAADMQYFGPGTRLTVL.

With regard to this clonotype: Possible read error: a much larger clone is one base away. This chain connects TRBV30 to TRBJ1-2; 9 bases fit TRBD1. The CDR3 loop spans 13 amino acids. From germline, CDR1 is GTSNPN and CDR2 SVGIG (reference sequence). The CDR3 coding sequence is TGTGCCTGGAGCCTACAGGGGGCATCTGGCTACGCCTTC. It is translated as CAWSLQGASGYAF.

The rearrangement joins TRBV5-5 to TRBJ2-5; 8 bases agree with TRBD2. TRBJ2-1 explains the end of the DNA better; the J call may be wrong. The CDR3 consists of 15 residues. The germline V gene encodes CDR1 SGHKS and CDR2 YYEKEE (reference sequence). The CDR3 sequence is CASSRGDGGVETQFF. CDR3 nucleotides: TGTGCCAGCAGCAGGGGGGACGGGGGGGTTGAGACACAGTTCTTC.

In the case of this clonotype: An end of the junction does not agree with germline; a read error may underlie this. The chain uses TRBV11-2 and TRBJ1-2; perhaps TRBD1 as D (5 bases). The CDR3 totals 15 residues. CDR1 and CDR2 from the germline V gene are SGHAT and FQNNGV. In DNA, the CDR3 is TGTGTCAGCAGCTTACCTCCGGGACGCACCTATGGCTACACCTTC. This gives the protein CVSSLPPGRTYGYTF.

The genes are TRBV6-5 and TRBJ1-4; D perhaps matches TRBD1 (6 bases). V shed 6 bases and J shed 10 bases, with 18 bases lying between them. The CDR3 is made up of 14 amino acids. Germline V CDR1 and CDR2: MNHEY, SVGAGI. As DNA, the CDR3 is TGTGCCAGCAGCTGGGACATTTCGCTCGGAAAACTGTTTTTT. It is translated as CASSWDISLGKLFF.

CDR3 nucleotide sequence: TGTGCCAGCAGTCCTCACCGGGACACAGGAGGGGTCACGGGTGGAAACACCATATATTTT. Translated, it gives CASSPHRDTGGVTGGNTIYF. V gene TRBV28 combines with J gene TRBJ1-3, with TRBD1 as a possible D gene (6 bases). This CDR3 is built from 20 residues. The V end lost 5 bases, the J end lost 3 bases, and 29 bases lay between the germline ends. CDR1 and CDR2 from the germline V gene are MDHEN and SYDVKM. Full variable domain (outside the CDR3, taken from reference TRBV28 and TRBJ1-3): DVKVTQSSRYLVKRTGEKVFLECVQDMDHENMFWYRQDPGLGLRLIYFSYDVKMKEKGDIPEGYSVSREKKERFSLILESASTNQTSMYLCASSPHRDTGGVTGGNTIYFGEGSWLTVV.